These 3 T cell receptor beta chains originate from one sample sequenced in a study of monozygotic twins with inflammatory bowel disease. Each CDR3 protein gets one entry in TCRdb, which reprocessed the 5' RACE reads and gives no DNA. Its table lists approximately 330,000 distinct CDR3 sequences. Material for sequencing was blood. These receptors all come from a human donor with ulcerative colitis or Crohn's disease, or a healthy co-twin of an affected twin (not recorded which).

The chain carries TRBV14 and TRBJ2-3; TCRdb picks TRBD1, but there is no DNA to check that call. This CDR3 region has 13 residues. CDR1 and CDR2 from the germline V gene are SGHDN and FVKESK. The CDR3 reads CASSQITRRTQYF. Complete variable domain (other parts from reference TRBV14 and TRBJ2-3): EAGVTQFPSHSVIEKGQTVTLRCDPISGHDNLYWYRRVMGKEIKFLLHFVKESKQDESGMPNNRFLAERTGGTYSTLKVQPAELEDSGVYFCASSQITRRTQYFGPGTRLTVL.

The rearrangement links TRBV5-6 to TRBJ2-1; checking the TCRdb D call of TRBD2 is not possible without DNA. The CDR3 totals 15 residues. Germline CDR1 and CDR2: SGHDT and YYEEEE. The CDR3 is CASSSGPYSGREQFF.

V usage is TRBV2 and J usage is TRBJ2-7; TCRdb returns TRBD1, unconfirmable since there is no DNA. The germline V gene has CDR1 SNHLY and CDR2 FYNNEI. The CDR3 sequence is 14 residues long. CDR3 residues: CASSNRANSYEQYF.